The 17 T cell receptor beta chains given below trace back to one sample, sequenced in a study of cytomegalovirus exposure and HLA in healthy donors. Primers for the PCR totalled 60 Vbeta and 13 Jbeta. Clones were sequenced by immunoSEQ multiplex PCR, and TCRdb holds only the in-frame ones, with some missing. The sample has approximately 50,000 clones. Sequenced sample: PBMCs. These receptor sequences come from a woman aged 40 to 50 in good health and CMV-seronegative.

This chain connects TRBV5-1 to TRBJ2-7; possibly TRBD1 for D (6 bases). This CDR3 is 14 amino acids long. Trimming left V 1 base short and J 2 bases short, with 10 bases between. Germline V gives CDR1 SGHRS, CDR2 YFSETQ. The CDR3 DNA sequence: TGCGCCAGCAGCTTGACAGGGAGCGCCTACGAGCAGTACTTC. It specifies CASSLTGSAYEQYF. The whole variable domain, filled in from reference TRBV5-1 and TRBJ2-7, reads KAGVTQTPRYLIKTRGQQVTLSCSPISGHRSVSWYQQTPGQGLQFLFEYFSETQRNKGNFPGRFSGRQFSNSRSEMNVSTLELGDSALYLCASSLTGSAYEQYFGPGTRLTVT.

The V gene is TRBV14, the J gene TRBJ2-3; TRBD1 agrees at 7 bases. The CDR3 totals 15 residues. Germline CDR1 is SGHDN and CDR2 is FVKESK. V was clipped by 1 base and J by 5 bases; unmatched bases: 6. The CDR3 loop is CASSQGYQGVDTQYF. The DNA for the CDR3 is TGTGCCAGCAGCCAAGGATACCAGGGGGTAGATACGCAGTATTTT.

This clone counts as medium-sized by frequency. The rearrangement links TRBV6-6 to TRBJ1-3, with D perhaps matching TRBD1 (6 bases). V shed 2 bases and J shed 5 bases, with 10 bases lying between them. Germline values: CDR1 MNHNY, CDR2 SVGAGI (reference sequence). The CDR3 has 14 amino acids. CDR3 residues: CASSYPQGRNTIYF. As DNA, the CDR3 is TGTGCCAGCAGTTACCCACAGGGTCGAAACACCATATATTTT.

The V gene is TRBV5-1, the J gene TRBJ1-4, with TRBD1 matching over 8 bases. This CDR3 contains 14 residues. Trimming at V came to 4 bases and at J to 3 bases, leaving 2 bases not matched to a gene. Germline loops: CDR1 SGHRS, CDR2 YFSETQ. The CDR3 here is CASSGQGPNEKLFF. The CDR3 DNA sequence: TGCGCCAGCAGCGGACAGGGTCCTAATGAAAAACTGTTTTTT.

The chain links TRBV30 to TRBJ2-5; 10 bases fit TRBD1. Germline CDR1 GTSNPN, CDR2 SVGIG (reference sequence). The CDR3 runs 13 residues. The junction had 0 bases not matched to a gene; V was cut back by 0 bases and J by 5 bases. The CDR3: CAWSVGQGETQYF. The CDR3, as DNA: TGTGCCTGGAGTGTGGGACAGGGGGAGACCCAGTACTTC.

In DNA form, the CDR3 reads TGCGCCAGCAGCGTAAGAGCGGGAGGGACCGGGGAGCTGTTTTTT. Translation: CASSVRAGGTGELFF. The genes are TRBV5-1 and TRBJ2-2; 10 bases map to TRBD2. CDR1 and CDR2 from the germline V gene are SGHRS and YFSETQ. With 4 bases clipped from V and 5 bases from J, the junction kept 5 bases outside the gene matches. The CDR3 runs to 15 residues.

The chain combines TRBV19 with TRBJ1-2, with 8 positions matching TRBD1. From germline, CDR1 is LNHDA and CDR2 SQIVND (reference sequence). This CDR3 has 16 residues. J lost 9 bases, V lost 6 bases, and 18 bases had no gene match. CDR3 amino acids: CASSSGGAGRQFSYTF. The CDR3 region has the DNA TGTGCCAGTAGCTCAGGGGGCGCCGGACGCCAATTTAGCTACACCTTC.

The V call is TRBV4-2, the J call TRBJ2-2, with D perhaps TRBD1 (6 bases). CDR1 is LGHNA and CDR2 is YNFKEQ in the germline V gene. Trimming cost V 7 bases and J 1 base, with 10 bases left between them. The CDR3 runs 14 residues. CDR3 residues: CASIGTQNTGELFF. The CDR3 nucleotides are TGTGCCAGCATAGGGACACAGAACACCGGGGAGCTGTTTTTT.

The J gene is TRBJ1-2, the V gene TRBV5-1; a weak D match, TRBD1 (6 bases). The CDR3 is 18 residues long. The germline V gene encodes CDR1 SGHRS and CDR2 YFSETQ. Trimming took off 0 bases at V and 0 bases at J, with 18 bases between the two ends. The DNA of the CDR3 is TGCGCCAGCAGCTTGGCAGATGGGGGCCTGGCTTCTAACTATGGCTACACCTTC. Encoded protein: CASSLADGGLASNYGYTF.

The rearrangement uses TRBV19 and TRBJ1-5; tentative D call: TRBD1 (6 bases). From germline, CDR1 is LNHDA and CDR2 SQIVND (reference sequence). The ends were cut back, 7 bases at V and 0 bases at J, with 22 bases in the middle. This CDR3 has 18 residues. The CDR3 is CASKPLSGTRYSNQPQHF. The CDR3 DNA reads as TGTGCCAGTAAACCTCTATCTGGGACAAGGTATAGCAATCAGCCCCAGCATTTT.

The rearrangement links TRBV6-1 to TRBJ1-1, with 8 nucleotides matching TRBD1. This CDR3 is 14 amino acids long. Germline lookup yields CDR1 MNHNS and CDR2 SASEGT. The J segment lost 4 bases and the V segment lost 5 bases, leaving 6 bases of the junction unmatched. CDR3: CASSHTGGSTEAFF. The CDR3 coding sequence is TGTGCCAGCAGTCATACAGGGGGGAGCACTGAAGCTTTCTTT.

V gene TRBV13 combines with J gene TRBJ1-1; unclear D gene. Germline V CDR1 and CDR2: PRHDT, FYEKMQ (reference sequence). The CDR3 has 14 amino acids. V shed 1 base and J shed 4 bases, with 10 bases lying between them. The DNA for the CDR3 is TGTGCCAGCAGCTTAGTTGGAGGGAGCACTGAAGCTTTCTTT. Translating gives CASSLVGGSTEAFF.

The CDR3 bases are TGTGCCAGCTCACCACAACAGGGGTTTCTGGATACGCAGTATTTT. This encodes CASSPQQGFLDTQYF. The V call is TRBV18, the J call TRBJ2-3; 7 bases map to TRBD1. Per germline, CDR1 KGHSH and CDR2 LQKENI. The CDR3 covers 15 residues. The junction had 7 bases not matched to a gene; V was cut back by 1 base and J by 6 bases.

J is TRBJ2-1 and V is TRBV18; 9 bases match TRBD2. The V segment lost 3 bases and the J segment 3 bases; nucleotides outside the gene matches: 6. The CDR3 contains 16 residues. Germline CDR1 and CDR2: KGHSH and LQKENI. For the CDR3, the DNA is TGTGCCAGCTCACCCTTAGCGGGAGAGATCTACAATGAGCAGTTCTTC. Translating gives CASSPLAGEIYNEQFF.

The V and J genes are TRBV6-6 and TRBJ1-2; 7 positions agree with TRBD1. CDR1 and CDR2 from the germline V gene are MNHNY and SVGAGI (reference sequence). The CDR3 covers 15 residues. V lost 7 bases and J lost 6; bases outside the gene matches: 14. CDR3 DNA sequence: TGTGCCAGCATACTACAGGGGCTTAAGGGCGATGGCTACACCTTC. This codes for CASILQGLKGDGYTF.

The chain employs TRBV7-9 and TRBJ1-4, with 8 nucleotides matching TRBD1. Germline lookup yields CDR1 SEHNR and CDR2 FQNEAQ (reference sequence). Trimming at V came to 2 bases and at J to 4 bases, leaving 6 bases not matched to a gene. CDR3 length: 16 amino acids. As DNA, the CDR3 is TGTGCCAGCAGCTTATACCCAGGGGGCGGTAATGAAAAACTGTTTTTT. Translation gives CASSLYPGGGNEKLFF. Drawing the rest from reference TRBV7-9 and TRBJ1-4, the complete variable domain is DTGVSQNPRHKITKRGQNVTFRCDPISEHNRLYWYRQTLGQGPEFLTYFQNEAQLEKSRLLSDRFSAERPKGSFSTLEIQRTEQGDSAMYLCASSLYPGGGNEKLFFGSGTQLSVL.

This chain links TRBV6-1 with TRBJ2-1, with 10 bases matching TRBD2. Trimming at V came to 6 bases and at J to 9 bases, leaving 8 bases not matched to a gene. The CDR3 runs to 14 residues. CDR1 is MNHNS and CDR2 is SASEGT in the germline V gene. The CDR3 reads CASSPSGGAIEQFF. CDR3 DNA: TGTGCCAGCAGCCCAAGCGGGGGGGCGATTGAGCAGTTCTTC.